One sample yielded the 32 T cell receptor beta chains listed below, sequenced in a study of prognosis after radiotherapy for stage I lung cancer. Amplification of TCR beta CDR3 from genomic DNA used two-round multiplex PCR. The authors ran first-round PCR with primers specific to each TRBV and TRBJ gene. In TCRdb, the multiplex PCR reads were re-called with MiXCR into one record per CDR3 protein. The sample contains about 34,000 distinct CDR3 sequences, approximately 35% of which appear only once. The sample consisted of PBMCs, taken before or after stereotactic body radiation therapy (not recorded which). Every receptor here comes from a donor aged 50 or older with non-small cell lung cancer.

About this clonotype: Being one base from a much bigger clone, this may be a read error. The V and J genes are TRBV5-1 and TRBJ2-5; D remains unclear. The CDR3 has 13 amino acids. The ends were cut back, 4 bases at V and 2 bases at J, with 9 bases in the middle. Germline CDR1 SGHRS, CDR2 YFSETQ. DNA of the CDR3: TGCGCCAGCAGCATAGCCCAACAAGAGACCCAGTACTTC. It is translated as CASSIAQQETQYF.

This clonotype was found many times. This chain connects TRBV3-1 to TRBJ2-5; TRBD1 might be the D (6 bases). The V and J ends lost 4 bases and 5 bases respectively, with 11 bases between them. Germline lookup yields CDR1 LGHDT and CDR2 YNNKEL (reference sequence). The CDR3 runs to 13 residues. The CDR3 DNA is TGTGCCAGCAGCCCCAGGGGTTTTGAGACCCAGTACTTC. It specifies CASSPRGFETQYF.

CDR3 nucleotide sequence: TGTGCCAGCAGCTTAGGCTCCGGGACAGGGGGAATAGGAAACACCATATATTTT. It yields the protein CASSLGSGTGGIGNTIYF. The chain employs TRBV7-6 and TRBJ1-3; 11 positions match TRBD1. Germline CDR1 reads SGHVS; CDR2 reads FNYEAQ. Losses at the gene ends were 1 base for V and 4 bases for J; bases not matched to a gene: 9. CDR3 length: 18 residues.

Notes on this clonotype: This CDR3 is missing its conserved last phenylalanine or tryptophan, likely due to a read error. This chain connects TRBV7-3 to TRBJ2-2, with TRBD1 identical over 8 bases. With 4 bases clipped from V and 3 bases from J, the junction kept 4 bases outside the gene matches. CDR1 and CDR2 from the germline V gene are SGHTA and FQGTGA. This CDR3 has 15 amino acids. The chain's CDR3 is CASSSDRADTGELFL. The CDR3, as DNA: TGTGCCAGCAGCTCGGACAGGGCGGACACCGGGGAGCTGTTTCTT.

The CDR3 here is CASSYSSSGTCNSPLHF. In DNA form, the CDR3 reads TGTGCCAGCAGTTACTCGAGTTCGGGCACGTGTAATTCACCCCTCCACTTT. This sequence joins TRBV6-5 and TRBJ1-6; no reliable D call. The CDR3 length is 17 residues. V was clipped by 0 bases and J by 6 bases, with 15 bases between them. The germline V gene has CDR1 MNHEY and CDR2 SVGAGI.

The chain uses TRBV20-1 and TRBJ1-2; 9 positions match TRBD1. The CDR3 loop spans 15 amino acids. CDR1 and CDR2 from the germline V gene are DFQATT and SNEGSKA (reference sequence). J was trimmed by 7 bases and V by 4 bases; bases with no gene match: 13. DNA of the CDR3: TGCAGTGCTATCCCGATAGTACAGGGGGCGGGTGGCTACACCTTC. Its protein is CSAIPIVQGAGGYTF.

Turning to this clonotype: Since a far larger clone is one base different, this is likely a read error. V is TRBV6-1 and J is TRBJ1-2, with D possibly matching TRBD1 (6 bases). The CDR3 is made up of 14 amino acids. The germline V gene encodes CDR1 MNHNS and CDR2 SASEGT. The germline V and J ends were trimmed by 4 bases and 7 bases, with 16 bases remaining between them. CDR3 in amino acids: CASSAPTGRSGYTF. CDR3 DNA sequence: TGTGCCAGCAGTGCTCCTACAGGGAGAAGTGGCTACACCTTC.

About this clonotype itself: A far larger clone is only one base removed, so a read error is likely. V and J are TRBV7-8 and TRBJ2-5; unclear D gene. V was shortened by 7 bases and J by 4 bases, with 10 bases between the two germline ends. The CDR3 covers 12 residues. Per the germline V gene, CDR1 is SGHVS and CDR2 is FQNEAQ. CDR3 in DNA: TGTGCCAGCATCCCGTCCCCAGAGACCCAGTACTTC. As protein: CASIPSPETQYF.

This chain joins TRBV27 and TRBJ2-3; 13 nucleotides line up with TRBD2. Germline CDR1 MNHEY, CDR2 SMNVEV (reference sequence). J gave up 2 bases and V 4 bases, and 6 bases lay outside the gene matches. CDR3 length: 17 amino acids. The CDR3 loop reads CASSSRLAGGITDTQYF. The CDR3 nucleotides are TGTGCCAGCAGTTCCAGACTAGCGGGAGGCATCACAGATACGCAGTATTTT.

This clonotype was picked up many times. This sequence joins TRBV3-1 and TRBJ2-5; D call uncertain. From germline, CDR1 is LGHDT and CDR2 YNNKEL (reference sequence). This CDR3 contains 13 residues. Trimming removed 1 base at V and 0 bases at J, with 3 bases between. CDR3 sequence: CASSQVNQETQYF. DNA of the CDR3: TGTGCCAGCAGCCAAGTTAACCAAGAGACCCAGTACTTC.

This clonotype was counted a single time. With a much larger clone just one base away, this may be a read error. The genes are TRBV6-4 and TRBJ2-3, with 7 bases aligning to TRBD1. There are 13 residues in the CDR3. CDR1 and CDR2 (germline): MRHNA, SNTAGT. V was clipped by 6 bases and J by 5 bases; unmatched bases: 5. This CDR3 reads CASRRGLEDTQYF. CDR3 nucleotide sequence: TGTGCCAGCAGAAGGGGGCTAGAAGATACGCAGTATTTT.

This clonotype has ten or more counts. Given a much more abundant clone one base away, this may be a read error. The CDR3 nucleotides are TGTGCCTGGAGTACCTGGGGTCGGCCCCAGCATTTT. Protein: CAWSTWGRPQHF. V and J are TRBV30 and TRBJ1-5, with D unresolved. The germline V gene has CDR1 GTSNPN and CDR2 SVGIG (reference sequence). The CDR3 spans 12 residues. V lost 2 bases and J 9 bases, leaving 11 bases between the germline ends.

This clonotype was seen ten or more times. J is TRBJ2-3 and V is TRBV20-1; TRBD2 matches 9 bases. With V trimmed by 4 bases and J by 4 bases, 6 bases remained unmatched. The CDR3 has 14 amino acids. CDR1 and CDR2 (germline): DFQATT, SNEGSKA (reference sequence). CDR3 residues: CSATGTSSADTQYF. The DNA for the CDR3 is TGCAGTGCTACCGGGACTAGCTCAGCAGATACGCAGTATTTT.

A note on this clonotype: This may come from a read error, since a much larger clone is one base off. The J gene is TRBJ1-6, the V gene TRBV6-2 or TRBV6-3, with D unresolved. Germline CDR1 and CDR2: MNHEY and SVGEGT. The CDR3 consists of 15 residues. With 4 bases removed from V and 5 bases from J, the gap between germline ends came to 12 bases. The CDR3 spells CASSFTYEDNSPLHF. CDR3 sequence (DNA): TGTGCCAGCAGTTTCACTTATGAAGATAATTCACCCCTCCACTTT.

This clonotype was detected ten times or more. The chain combines TRBV7-2 with TRBJ1-5; 8 bases line up with TRBD1. The V gene end was trimmed by 6 bases and the J gene end by 4 bases; junction bases not matched to a gene: 5. CDR1 and CDR2 (germline): SGHTA, FQGNSA. The CDR3 is made up of 14 amino acids. The CDR3 here is CASSTRQGNQPQHF. Here the CDR3 DNA reads TGTGCCAGCAGTACTCGACAGGGGAATCAGCCCCAGCATTTT.

This clonotype was seen repeatedly, ten times or more. This chain connects TRBV6-1 to TRBJ2-7; 8 nucleotides line up with TRBD2. J gave up 3 bases and V 4 bases, and 14 bases lay outside the gene matches. There are 17 residues in the CDR3. Germline values: CDR1 MNHNS, CDR2 SASEGT. The CDR3 spells CASSGSRLLSGDYEQYF. The CDR3 DNA is TGTGCCAGCAGTGGCAGCCGACTACTTAGCGGGGACTACGAGCAGTACTTC.

A word on this clonotype: One base separates it from a far larger clone, so it is likely a read error. The chain combines TRBV6-2 or TRBV6-3 with TRBJ1-2; no definite D call. Trimming stripped 5 bases from V and 5 bases from J, with 12 bases between. This CDR3 has 13 amino acids. CDR1 is MNHEY and CDR2 is SVGEGT in the germline V gene. The DNA of the CDR3 is TGTGCCAGCAGTAGGTCAGCCAGGTATGGCTACACCTTC. Translated, it gives CASSRSARYGYTF.

This clonotype was found a few times. This may be a read error: a much more frequent sequence differs by one nucleotide. J is TRBJ1-1 and V is TRBV20-1; D not resolved. Per germline, CDR1 DFQATT and CDR2 SNEGSKA (reference sequence). With 6 bases removed from V and 6 bases from J, the gap between germline ends came to 14 bases. The CDR3 has 12 residues. CDR3 sequence reads: CSAPLGRAEAFF. CDR3 bases: TGCAGTGCCCCCCTAGGGCGGGCTGAAGCTTTCTTT.

This clonotype has only one observation. One base away lies a much larger clone, so this may be a sequencing read error. The V gene is TRBV9, the J gene TRBJ1-1; TRBD1 aligns across 9 bases. The V gene's germline CDR1 is SGDLS and CDR2 YYNGEE. CDR3 length: 16 amino acids. CDR3 sequence (DNA): TGTGCCAGTTCTATAGGGACAGGGCTAATGAACACTGAATCTTTCTTT. Translated, it gives CASSIGTGLMNTESFF.

Ten or more counts support this clonotype. This chain uses TRBV11-2 with TRBJ2-7, with 7 bases aligning to TRBD1. CDR1 and CDR2 from the germline V gene are SGHAT and FQNNGV. The V segment lost 5 bases and the J segment 2 bases; nucleotides outside the gene matches: 0. This CDR3 is 12 amino acids long. The CDR3 region is CASSQGAYEQYF. The CDR3 coding sequence is TGTGCCAGCAGCCAGGGGGCCTACGAGCAGTACTTC.

Comment on this clonotype: The junction shows a germline mismatch at one end, possibly a read error. The V and J genes are TRBV28 and TRBJ1-2; 8 positions match TRBD1. Germline V gene data show CDR1 as MDHEN and CDR2 as SYDVKM. The CDR3 sequence is 13 residues long. CDR3 bases: TGTTCCAGCAGTGCGGACAGGGTGTATTGCTACACCTTC. Translated: CSSSADRVYCYTF.

This clonotype was seen at least ten times. The V and J genes are TRBV5-8 and TRBJ1-1; a possible D gene is TRBD1 (6 bases). Germline CDR1 is SGHTS and CDR2 is YDEGEE. With 5 bases removed from V and 0 bases from J, the gap between germline ends came to 11 bases. This CDR3 comprises 14 residues. CDR3 region: CASSLTGMNTEAFF. The CDR3 bases are TGTGCCAGCAGTCTCACAGGGATGAACACTGAAGCTTTCTTT. The complete variable domain, with remaining parts taken from reference TRBV5-8 and TRBJ1-1, reads EAGVTQSPTHLIKTRGQQATLRCSPISGHTSVYWYQQALGLGLQFLLWYDEGEERNRGNFPPRFSGRQFPNYSSELNVNALELEDSALYLCASSLTGMNTEAFFGQGTRLTVV.

Only a few counts were recorded for this clonotype. V is TRBV5-6 and J is TRBJ2-1; 10 bases are a match to TRBD1. Germline lookup yields CDR1 SGHDT and CDR2 YYEEEE. V shed 1 base and J 2 bases; nucleotides not matched to a gene: 12. CDR3 length equals 19 residues. Here the CDR3 reads CASSLLGTAGTGAYNEQFF. The CDR3 DNA sequence: TGTGCCAGCAGCTTGTTGGGGACCGCCGGGACAGGGGCCTACAATGAGCAGTTCTTC.

The chain is built from TRBV6-2 or TRBV6-3 and TRBJ2-2; no reliable D call. Germline V gene data show CDR1 as MNHEY and CDR2 as SVGEGT. The CDR3 has 13 residues. Between the trimmed V and J ends, which lost 8 bases and 8 bases, there was a span of 15 bases. Here the CDR3 DNA reads TGTGCCAGCGTCCAACGCAGGCCTGGGGAGCTGTTTTTT. Translation gives CASVQRRPGELFF.

The J gene is TRBJ2-3, the V gene TRBV20-1; 14 nucleotides agree with TRBD2. Germline trimming cut 6 bases from V and 3 bases from J; bases unmatched to any gene: 14. This CDR3 region has 18 residues. The V gene's germline CDR1 is DFQATT and CDR2 SNEGSKA (reference sequence). DNA for the CDR3: TGCAGTGCGCCTCCCTGGACTAGCGGGAGGAAAAGGACAGATACGCAGTATTTT. It specifies CSAPPWTSGRKRTDTQYF.

The chain employs TRBV27 and TRBJ1-6; D gene uncertain. Per the germline V gene, CDR1 is MNHEY and CDR2 is SMNVEV (reference sequence). V lost 10 bases, J lost 10 bases, and 17 bases lay in between. The CDR3 extends over 13 amino acids. CDR3 in amino acids: CAINSVIGSPLHF. DNA for the CDR3: TGTGCCATCAATTCGGTTATAGGGTCACCCCTCCACTTT.

Notes on this clonotype: Only one base separates this from a far larger clonotype, so it likely reflects a read error. This sequence joins TRBV7-9 and TRBJ1-6, with TRBD1 matching over 7 bases. The CDR3 is 16 residues long. Germline trimming cut 2 bases from V and 9 bases from J; bases unmatched to any gene: 10. CDR1 and CDR2 from the germline V gene are SEHNR and FQNEAQ (reference sequence). CDR3 sequence: CASSLIVQGLGSPLHF. The CDR3, as DNA: TGTGCCAGCAGCTTAATTGTACAGGGGTTGGGTTCACCCCTCCACTTT.

The table lists this clonotype with many counts. The V and J genes are TRBV4-3 and TRBJ1-2; no clear D. The length of the CDR3 is 12 residues. CDR1 and CDR2 (germline): LGHNA, YSLEER. Trimming pared 0 bases from V and 5 bases from J, leaving 4 bases between. The CDR3 sequence is CASSQDRYGYTF. The CDR3 DNA reads as TGCGCCAGCAGCCAAGACCGGTATGGCTACACCTTC.

This clonotype occurred many times. The chain has TRBV29-1 and TRBJ2-2, with a tentative D call TRBD1 (5 bases). Germline CDR1 is SQVTM and CDR2 is ANQGSEA. The CDR3 covers 14 residues. V lost 6 bases, J lost 0 bases, and 11 bases lay in between. CDR3 in DNA: TGCAGCGTAAAGGCGACAGCGAACACCGGGGAGCTGTTTTTT. Residues: CSVKATANTGELFF.

This clonotype was picked up many times. This sequence joins TRBV20-1 and TRBJ2-3; 8 bases align to TRBD2. This CDR3 is built from 15 residues. CDR1 and CDR2 (germline): DFQATT, SNEGSKA (reference sequence). Trimming at V came to 5 bases and at J to 2 bases, leaving 9 bases not matched to a gene. CDR3 amino acids: CSAPARGGATDTQYF. The CDR3 coding sequence is TGCAGTGCTCCTGCACGGGGGGGGGCCACAGATACGCAGTATTTT.

As regards this clonotype: This probably arose from a read error, given a far larger clone one base away. V gene TRBV6-9 combines with J gene TRBJ2-7; unclear D gene. Germline values: CDR1 MNHGY, CDR2 SVAAGI. This CDR3 comprises 11 residues. As DNA, the CDR3 is TGTGCCAGCAGTTACATCAACGAGCATTACTTC. Translating it yields CASSYINEHYF.

Concerning this clonotype: One end of the junction varies from germline; a read error may be responsible. The V call is TRBV6-5, the J call TRBJ2-7; D possibly corresponds to TRBD2 (5 bases). This CDR3 is 14 amino acids long. Germline values: CDR1 MNHEY, CDR2 SVGAGI. The CDR3: CAISFGRASYEQYF. The CDR3 nucleotides read TGTGCCATCAGTTTTGGGCGGGCCTCCTACGAGCAGTACTTC.